Included here is one TCR beta chain sequence, with context. The record originates from a study of T cells in Graves' hyperthyroidism and ophthalmopathy. The study included ophthalmopathy patients with Clinical Activity Score at least 3, NOSPECS grade at least 4 and duration under 3 months. Thyroid ultrasound and orbital computed tomography, with clinical symptoms and serum thyroxine and TRAb, informed diagnoses. There were TCR beta CDR3 regions amplified from RNA transcripts. A first-round RT-PCR of the TCR CDR3 used the HTBI primer set. One entry per CDR3 protein, called by TCRdb with MiXCR from the multiplex PCR reads. The sample holds around 570,000 distinct CDR3 sequences; 20% are singletons and the top ten take 47%. This CDR3 contains 15 residues. V was pared by 8 bases and J by 2 bases, with 10 bases of the junction left unmatched. The germline gives CDR1 MNHNS, CDR2 SASEGT.

The receptor was isolated from a man aged 35 to 55 with Graves' ophthalmopathy. The V gene is TRBV6-1, the J gene TRBJ2-7, with 9 bases aligning to TRBD1. The sample consisted of blood. CDR3 DNA sequence: TGTGCCAGCCGGTTGACAGGGGGGGGAACCTACGAGCAGTACTTC. Translating gives CASRLTGGGTYEQYF.